This T cell receptor (beta chain) was found in a study of neurological immune-mediated disorders. Points from the study as a whole: Sharing of CDR3 amino acid sequences among expanded clones across subjects was absent, suggesting private repertoires in all groups.

cDNA was made by 5'RACE with 10-nucleotide random UMIs. From 15-18 subjects, each sequencing run yielded over 160 million TCR-beta sequences. TCRdb re-analysed the 5' RACE reads in MiXCR, keeping a single row per CDR3 protein. The table has more than 45,000 distinct CDR3 sequences, 4.2% seen once. This clonotype was detected ten times or more. Its antigen remains unidentified. V was cut by 1 base and J by 0 bases, with 12 bases left in between. The V gene's germline CDR1 is DFQATT and CDR2 SNEGSKA (reference sequence). The CDR3 length is 15 residues. Material for sequencing was PBMCs. This clonotype was sampled from a man in his fifties with multiple sclerosis. The V and J genes are TRBV20-1 and TRBJ1-1; unclear D gene. The CDR3 DNA is TGCAGTGCTAGAGGCCAGGCCTACATGAACACTGAAGCTTTCTTT. Its protein product is CSARGQAYMNTEAFF.